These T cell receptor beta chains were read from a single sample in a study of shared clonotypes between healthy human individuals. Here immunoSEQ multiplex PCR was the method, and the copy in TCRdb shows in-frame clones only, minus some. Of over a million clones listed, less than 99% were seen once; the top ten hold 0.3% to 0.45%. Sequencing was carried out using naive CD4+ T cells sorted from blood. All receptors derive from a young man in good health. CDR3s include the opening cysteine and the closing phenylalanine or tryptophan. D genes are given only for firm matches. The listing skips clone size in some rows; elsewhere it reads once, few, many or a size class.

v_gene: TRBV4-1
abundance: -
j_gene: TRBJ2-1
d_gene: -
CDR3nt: TGCGCCAGCAGCCAAGACTTGTACAATGAGCAGTTCTTC
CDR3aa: CASSQDLYNEQFF

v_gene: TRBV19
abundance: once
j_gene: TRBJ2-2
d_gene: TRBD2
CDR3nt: TGTGCCAGTAGTACTCGACTAGCGGGAGACCCCGGGGAGCTGTTTTTT
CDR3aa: CASSTRLAGDPGELFF

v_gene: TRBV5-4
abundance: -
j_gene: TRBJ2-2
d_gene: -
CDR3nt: TGTGCCAGCACTCCGTCAGAGAACACCGGGGAGCTGTTTTTT
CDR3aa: CASTPSENTGELFF

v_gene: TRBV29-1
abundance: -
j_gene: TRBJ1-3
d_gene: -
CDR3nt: TGCAGCGCCCTGGGCCAGGGAACTGGAAACACCATATATTTT
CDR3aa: CSALGQGTGNTIYF

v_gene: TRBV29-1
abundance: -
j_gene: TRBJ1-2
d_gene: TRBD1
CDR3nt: TGCAGCGTTGGGGACAGGGCGTACTATGGCTACACCTTC
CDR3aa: CSVGDRAYYGYTF

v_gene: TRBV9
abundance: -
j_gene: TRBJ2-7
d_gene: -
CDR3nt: TGTGCCAGCAGCGCGGGACCACTGAACTACGAGCAGTACTTC
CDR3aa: CASSAGPLNYEQYF

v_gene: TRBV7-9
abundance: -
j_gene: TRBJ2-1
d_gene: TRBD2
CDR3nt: TGTGCCAGCAGGATCAGGACTAGCGGCTCAATAATCAATGAGCAGTTCTTC
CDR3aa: CASRIRTSGSIINEQFF

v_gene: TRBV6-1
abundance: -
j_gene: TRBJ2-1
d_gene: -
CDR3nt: TGTGCCAGCAGTAGGACCTTCAAACCCTACAATGAGCAGTTCTTC
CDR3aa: CASSRTFKPYNEQFF

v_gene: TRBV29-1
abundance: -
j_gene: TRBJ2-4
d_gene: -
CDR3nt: TGCAGCGTTGAATACCCTAGCCGTAAGAAACTTCAGTACTTC
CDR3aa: CSVEYPSRKKLQYF

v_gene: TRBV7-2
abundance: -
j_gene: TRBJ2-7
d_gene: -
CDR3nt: TGTGCCAGCAGCCTCCAGCGGGTCTACGAGCAGTACTTC
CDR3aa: CASSLQRVYEQYF

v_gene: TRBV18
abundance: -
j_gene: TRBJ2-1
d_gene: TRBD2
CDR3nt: TGTGCCAGCTCACCGCGGACTAGCGGCCAAAGAAGAGTTGAGCAGTTCTTC
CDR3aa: CASSPRTSGQRRVEQFF

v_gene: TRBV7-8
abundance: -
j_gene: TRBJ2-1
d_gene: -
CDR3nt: TGTGCCAGCAGCTTAGGACATGGGCAGTACAATGAGCAGTTCTTC
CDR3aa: CASSLGHGQYNEQFF

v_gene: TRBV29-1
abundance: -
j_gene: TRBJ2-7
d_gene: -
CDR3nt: TGCAGCGTCACCAACGGGACCAGGGGCGGGCACGAGCAGTACTTC
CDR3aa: CSVTNGTRGGHEQYF

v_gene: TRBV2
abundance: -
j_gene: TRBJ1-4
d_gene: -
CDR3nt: TGTGCCAGCAGTGTATACAGTATCGATGAAAAACTGTTTTTT
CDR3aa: CASSVYSIDEKLFF

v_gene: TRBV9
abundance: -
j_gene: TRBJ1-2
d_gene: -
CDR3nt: TGTGCCAGCAGCGTAGATGAGTGGAAAGGTGGCTACACCTTC
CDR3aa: CASSVDEWKGGYTF

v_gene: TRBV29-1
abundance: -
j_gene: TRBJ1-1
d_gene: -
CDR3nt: TGCAGCGTTGACTTGGTTACTGAAGCTTTCTTT
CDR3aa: CSVDLVTEAFF

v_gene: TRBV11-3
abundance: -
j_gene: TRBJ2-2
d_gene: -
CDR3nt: TGTGCCAGCAGCCCCCCGAACACCGGGGAGCTGTTTTTT
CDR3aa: CASSPPNTGELFF

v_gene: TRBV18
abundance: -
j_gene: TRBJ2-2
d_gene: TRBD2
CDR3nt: TGTGCCAGCTCACAAGCGGGACTAGCGGGAATTAGCACCGGGGAGCTGTTTTTT
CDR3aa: CASSQAGLAGISTGELFF

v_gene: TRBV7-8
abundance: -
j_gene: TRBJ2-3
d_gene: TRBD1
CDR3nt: TGTGCCAGCAGCTTTTCAGGGGGCGGCACAGATACGCAGTATTTT
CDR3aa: CASSFSGGGTDTQYF

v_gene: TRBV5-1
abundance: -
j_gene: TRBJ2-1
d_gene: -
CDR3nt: TGCGCCAGCAGCGGGGGACTGGGAGATGAGCAGTTCTTC
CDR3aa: CASSGGLGDEQFF

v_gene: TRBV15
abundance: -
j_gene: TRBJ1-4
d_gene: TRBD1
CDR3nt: TGTGCCACCAGCAGAGATGCGACAGGGGTAGTAGAAAAACTGTTTTTT
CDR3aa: CATSRDATGVVEKLFF

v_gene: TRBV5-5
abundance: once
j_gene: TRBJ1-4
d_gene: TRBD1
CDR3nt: TGTGCCAGCAGCTTGAGACAGGGCGGTGAAAAACTGTTTTTT
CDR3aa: CASSLRQGGEKLFF

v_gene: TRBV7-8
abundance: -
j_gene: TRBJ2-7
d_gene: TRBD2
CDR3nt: TGTGCCAGCAGCTTACTAGCGGGAGCCTACGAGCAGTACTTC
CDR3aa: CASSLLAGAYEQYF

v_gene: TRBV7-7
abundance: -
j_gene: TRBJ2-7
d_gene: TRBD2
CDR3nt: TGTGCCAGCAGCTTGGGACTAGCGGATAGCTCCTACGAGCAGTACTTC
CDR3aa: CASSLGLADSSYEQYF

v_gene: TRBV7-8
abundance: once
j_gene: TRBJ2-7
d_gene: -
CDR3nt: TGTGCCAGCAGCTTAGCGCCAGGGCTCGACGAGCAGTACTTC
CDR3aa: CASSLAPGLDEQYF

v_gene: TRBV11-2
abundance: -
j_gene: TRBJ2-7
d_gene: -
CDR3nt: TGTGCCAGCAGTCCGGAGGCGATTCTGAGCTCCGAGCAGTACTTC
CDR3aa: CASSPEAILSSEQYF

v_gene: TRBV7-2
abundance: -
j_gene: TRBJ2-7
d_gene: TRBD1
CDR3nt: TGTGCCAGCAGCTTAGTGGGACAGGGTTTTTACGAGCAGTACTTC
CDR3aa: CASSLVGQGFYEQYF

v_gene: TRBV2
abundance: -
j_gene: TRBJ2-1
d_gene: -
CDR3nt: TGTGCCAGCAGCCCCGGGCAGAGCAATGAGCAGTTCTTC
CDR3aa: CASSPGQSNEQFF

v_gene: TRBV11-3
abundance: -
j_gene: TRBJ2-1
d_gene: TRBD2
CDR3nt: TGTGCCAGCAGCCACTTTATCGGGACTAGACCCTACAATGAGCAGTTCTTC
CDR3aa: CASSHFIGTRPYNEQFF

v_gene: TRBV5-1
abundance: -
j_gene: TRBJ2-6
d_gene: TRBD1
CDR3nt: TGCGCCAGCAGAGGGGCCGGGACAGGGGTCCCTGGGGCCAACGTCCTGACTTTC
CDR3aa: CASRGAGTGVPGANVLTF

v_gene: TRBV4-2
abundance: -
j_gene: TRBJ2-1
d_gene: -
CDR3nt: TGTGCCAGCAGCCAAGACGGCCTTAGCCCCATCTACAATGAGCAGTTCTTC
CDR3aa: CASSQDGLSPIYNEQFF

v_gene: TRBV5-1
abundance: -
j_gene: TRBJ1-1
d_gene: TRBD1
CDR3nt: TGCGCCAGCAGCTTACTAGGGGGCCCCACTGAAGCTTTCTTT
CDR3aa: CASSLLGGPTEAFF

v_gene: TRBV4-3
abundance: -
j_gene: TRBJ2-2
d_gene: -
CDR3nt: TGCGCCAGCAGCCAAGATGGAGGGGGCGCCGGTACCGGGGAGCTGTTTTTT
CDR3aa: CASSQDGGGAGTGELFF

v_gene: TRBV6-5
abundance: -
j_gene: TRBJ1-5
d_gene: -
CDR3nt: TGTGCCAGCAGTCTCTCGAGGGGTAGCAATCAGCCCCAGCATTTT
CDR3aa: CASSLSRGSNQPQHF

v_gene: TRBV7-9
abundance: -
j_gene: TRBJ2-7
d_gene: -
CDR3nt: TGTGCCAGCAGCTCCAAGGTAGGGGCCGAGCAGTACTTC
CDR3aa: CASSSKVGAEQYF

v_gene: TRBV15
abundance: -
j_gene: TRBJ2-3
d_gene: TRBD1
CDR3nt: TGTGCCACCAGCAGAGATCCAGGGGGAGATACGCAGTATTTT
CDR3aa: CATSRDPGGDTQYF

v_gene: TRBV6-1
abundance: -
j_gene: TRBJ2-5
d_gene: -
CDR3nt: TGTGCCAGCAGTGAAGGGCCCCTGGAGACCCAGTACTTC
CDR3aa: CASSEGPLETQYF

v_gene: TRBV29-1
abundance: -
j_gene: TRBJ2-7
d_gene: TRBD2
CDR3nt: TGCAGCGTCCTAGCGGGAGAAGGTGCCCTATACGAGCAGTACTTC
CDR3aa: CSVLAGEGALYEQYF

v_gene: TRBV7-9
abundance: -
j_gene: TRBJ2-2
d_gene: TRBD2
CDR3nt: TGTGCCAGCAGCTTTAACCTAGCGGGAGGTGGCCCCACCGGGGAGCTGTTTTTT
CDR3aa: CASSFNLAGGGPTGELFF

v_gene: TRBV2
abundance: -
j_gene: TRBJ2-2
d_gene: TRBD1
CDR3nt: TGTGCCAGCACCATTTTAGGGTTCGACAGGGTGAACACCGGGGAGCTGTTTTTT
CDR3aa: CASTILGFDRVNTGELFF

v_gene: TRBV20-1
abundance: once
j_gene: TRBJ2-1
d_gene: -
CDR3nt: TGCAGTGTGCCGGATTATCGGCAGTTCTTC
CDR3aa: CSVPDYRQFF

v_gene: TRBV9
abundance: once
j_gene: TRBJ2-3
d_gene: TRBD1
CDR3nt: TGTGCCAGCAGCGCGACGCGGACAGGGCGTATCACAGATACGCAGTATTTT
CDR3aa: CASSATRTGRITDTQYF

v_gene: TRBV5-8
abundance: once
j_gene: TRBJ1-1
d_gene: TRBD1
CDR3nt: TGTGCCAGCAGCTTGGGCTGGGGACAGGGAAACACTGAAGCTTTCTTT
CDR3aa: CASSLGWGQGNTEAFF